Presented here are 25 T cell receptor beta chains from one specimen sequenced in a study of blood T cell repertoires in COVID-19. Method: immunoSEQ multiplex PCR; TCRdb's copy keeps in-frame clones and lacks some. This sample yields 140,000 to 150,000 clones, of which 88% are seen a single time; less than 2% belongs to the top ten. The material sequenced was peripheral blood. The receptors derive from a man between 70 and 80 years old with acute or convalescent COVID-19.

This clone showed up just a few times. The V gene is TRBV5-5, the J gene TRBJ2-1; 12 nucleotides line up with TRBD2. Per germline, CDR1 SGHKS and CDR2 YYEKEE (reference sequence). There are 16 residues in the CDR3. V was clipped by 4 bases and J by 7 bases; unmatched bases: 9. CDR3 sequence: CASSPWLGLAGNEQFF. CDR3 coding DNA: TGTGCCAGCAGCCCTTGGTTAGGACTAGCGGGAAATGAGCAGTTCTTC.

This chain connects TRBV27 to TRBJ1-1; the D is unclear. The V end was cut by 6 bases, the J end by 3 bases, with 20 bases between. The CDR3 runs 16 residues. Germline CDR1 reads MNHEY; CDR2 reads SMNVEV (reference sequence). The CDR3 region has the DNA TGTGCCAGCAGCCCCCCGGGCCCCCGGAGGGACACTGAAGCTTTCTTT. This translates into CASSPPGPRRDTEAFF.

This chain joins TRBV9 and TRBJ1-1; D gene ambiguous. V lost 3 bases, J lost 1 base, and 10 bases lay in between. This CDR3 spans 14 amino acids. The germline gives CDR1 SGDLS, CDR2 YYNGEE. The CDR3 sequence: CASSAITENTEAFF. CDR3 coding DNA: TGTGCCAGCAGCGCCATTACAGAGAACACTGAAGCTTTCTTT.

This chain uses TRBV29-1 with TRBJ1-1; 8 positions match TRBD1. The J segment lost 8 bases and the V segment lost 6 bases, leaving 5 bases of the junction unmatched. The CDR3 has 11 residues. Germline CDR1 SQVTM, CDR2 ANQGSEA. Here the CDR3 DNA reads TGCAGCGTCGGTACAGGGGGGGAAGCTTTCTTT. It encodes CSVGTGGEAFF.

V usage is TRBV6-2 or TRBV6-3 and J usage is TRBJ1-1; D is possibly TRBD1 (5 bases). Germline values: CDR1 MNHEY, CDR2 SVGEGT. Trimming removed 2 bases from V and 1 base from J, with 8 bases in between. The CDR3 extends over 14 amino acids. The CDR3 region is CASSYQGGNTEAFF. The CDR3 DNA follows: TGTGCCAGCAGTTACCAGGGCGGGAACACTGAAGCTTTCTTT.

V usage is TRBV27 and J usage is TRBJ1-6; 7 nucleotides match TRBD1. The germline CDR1 and CDR2 sequences are MNHEY and SMNVEV (reference sequence). This CDR3 is built from 16 residues. V shed 5 bases and J 9 bases; nucleotides not matched to a gene: 13. In DNA form, the CDR3 reads TGTGCCAGCAGTCCCATCCCGACAGGGATCATTTCACCCCTCCACTTT. Translating it yields CASSPIPTGIISPLHF.

This sequence joins TRBV10-1 and TRBJ2-2; possible D gene TRBD1, 6 bases. Looked up from germline, CDR1 is WNHNN and CDR2 is SYGVQD (reference sequence). There are 15 residues in the CDR3. V shed 3 bases and J shed 6 bases, with 14 bases lying between them. The CDR3 protein is CASSDRGGPSGELFF. As DNA, the CDR3 is TGCGCCAGCAGTGATCGTGGGGGCCCGTCCGGGGAGCTGTTTTTT.

The chain links TRBV5-1 to TRBJ1-4, with D maybe TRBD1 (5 bases). The V end lost 4 bases, the J end lost 6 bases, and 10 bases lay between the germline ends. The CDR3 runs 13 residues. Looked up from germline, CDR1 is SGHRS and CDR2 is YFSETQ. CDR3 region: CASSRGIDEKLFF. The CDR3 bases are TGCGCCAGCAGCAGGGGCATTGATGAAAAACTGTTTTTT.

This clone was seen just once. The V and J genes are TRBV19 and TRBJ1-4, with D unresolved. CDR3 length: 14 residues. Germline V gives CDR1 LNHDA, CDR2 SQIVND (reference sequence). V gave up 7 bases and J gave up 5 bases, with 14 bases separating them. The CDR3 protein is CASTREDRNEKLFF. The CDR3, as DNA: TGTGCCAGTACTAGGGAGGACCGGAATGAAAAACTGTTTTTT.

The chain recombines TRBV5-4 with TRBJ2-2; 7 bases map to TRBD2. The germline CDR1 and CDR2 sequences are SGHNT and YYREEE (reference sequence). The V segment lost 2 bases and the J segment 5 bases; nucleotides outside the gene matches: 6. The CDR3 covers 15 residues. The CDR3 nucleotides read TGTGCCAGCAGCTTACGACGGGGGGAAACCGGGGAGCTGTTTTTT. Translating it yields CASSLRRGETGELFF.

The V call is TRBV29-1, the J call TRBJ2-5; 8 positions match TRBD2. Germline assignment: CDR1 SQVTM and CDR2 ANQGSEA. V dropped 4 bases and J dropped 2; count of bases not matched to a gene: 6. The CDR3 is 14 residues long. The CDR3 bases are TGCAGCGTTGTTCGGGGGGGAGGGCAAGAGACCCAGTACTTC. Its protein is CSVVRGGGQETQYF.

The rearrangement joins TRBV5-1 to TRBJ1-4; no clear D. Germline assignment: CDR1 SGHRS and CDR2 YFSETQ. CDR3 size: 17 residues. Trimming took off 0 bases at V and 0 bases at J, with 12 bases between the two ends. CDR3 protein: CASSLVSGYATNEKLFF. The CDR3 DNA is TGCGCCAGCAGCTTGGTGTCAGGTTATGCAACTAATGAAAAACTGTTTTTT.

J is TRBJ2-6 and V is TRBV24-1; 12 nucleotides align to TRBD1. V gave up 3 bases and J gave up 0 bases; unmatched junction bases: 8. Germline V gene data show CDR1 as KGHDR and CDR2 as SFDVKD. This CDR3 comprises 20 residues. This CDR3 is CATSDPPGQGADSGANVLTF. For the CDR3, the DNA is TGTGCCACCAGTGATCCACCGGGACAGGGGGCCGACTCTGGGGCCAACGTCCTGACTTTC.

The rearrangement joins TRBV19 to TRBJ2-6; D perhaps matches TRBD1 (6 bases). The CDR3 consists of 17 residues. In germline, CDR1 is LNHDA, CDR2 SQIVND (reference sequence). V was trimmed by 7 bases and J by 4 bases, leaving 20 bases between them. CDR3 loop: CASNPTGRSSGANVLTF. In nucleotides, the CDR3 is TGTGCCAGTAACCCCACAGGGCGATCGTCCGGGGCCAACGTCCTGACTTTC. The whole variable domain, filled in from reference TRBV19 and TRBJ2-6, reads DGGITQSPKYLFRKEGQNVTLSCEQNLNHDAMYWYRQDPGQGLRLIYYSQIVNDFQKGDIAEGYSVSREKKESFPLTVTSAQKNPTAFYLCASNPTGRSSGANVLTFGAGSRLTVL.

The chain combines TRBV15 with TRBJ1-2, with 7 bases identical to TRBD1. Germline CDR1 reads LNHNV; CDR2 reads YYDKDF (reference sequence). J was trimmed by 5 bases and V by 3 bases; bases with no gene match: 9. The CDR3 is 15 amino acids. The DNA of the CDR3 is TGTGCCACCAGCAGGGGGACAGAGACCGAATATGGCTACACCTTC. It codes for CATSRGTETEYGYTF.

V and J are TRBV11-2 and TRBJ2-7; TRBD1 matches 7 bases. The CDR3 consists of 14 residues. V was clipped by 7 bases and J by 6 bases; unmatched bases: 12. Germline V gene lookup returns CDR1 SGHAT and CDR2 FQNNGV. CDR3 sequence reads: CASTFGDSSTEQYF. CDR3 in DNA: TGTGCCAGCACCTTCGGGGACAGTTCGACCGAGCAGTACTTC.

This chain links TRBV30 with TRBJ2-5; D possibly corresponds to TRBD1 (6 bases). The CDR3 is 12 amino acids. V gave up 5 bases and J gave up 5 bases, with 12 bases separating them. The V gene's germline CDR1 is GTSNPN and CDR2 SVGIG (reference sequence). The CDR3 nucleotides read TGTGCCTGGGCAACAGGGAAGGAGACCCAGTACTTC. This translates into CAWATGKETQYF.

The chain combines TRBV6-1 with TRBJ2-4; the D gene is possibly TRBD1 (5 bases). V gave up 0 bases and J gave up 10 bases, with 13 bases separating them. The CDR3 loop spans 14 amino acids. In germline, CDR1 is MNHNS, CDR2 SASEGT. The CDR3 loop is CASSEAPGLGIQYF. CDR3 DNA: TGTGCCAGCAGTGAAGCACCAGGGCTCGGGATTCAGTACTTC.

The chain employs TRBV9 and TRBJ2-1, with a tentative D call TRBD1 (6 bases). Germline values: CDR1 SGDLS, CDR2 YYNGEE. Trimming shortened V by 4 bases and J by 5 bases, and 22 bases separated the two germline ends. CDR3 length: 17 residues. This chain's CDR3 is CASSPPGTPEPNNEQFF. Written as DNA, the CDR3 is TGTGCCAGCAGCCCCCCCGGGACACCCGAACCCAACAATGAGCAGTTCTTC.

V is TRBV6-2 or TRBV6-3 and J is TRBJ2-5; D might be TRBD1 (7 bases). The length of the CDR3 is 15 residues. Germline V gene data show CDR1 as MNHEY and CDR2 as SVGEGT. V was pared by 4 bases and J by 5 bases, with 17 bases between. Here the CDR3 reads CASSFWTGGDETQYF. In DNA form, the CDR3 reads TGTGCCAGCAGTTTTTGGACAGGAGGGGATGAGACCCAGTACTTC.

The CDR3 loop is CASRDRRYSNQPQHF. The DNA of the CDR3 is TGTGCCAGCAGGGACAGGCGATATAGCAATCAGCCCCAGCATTTT. The chain combines TRBV6-5 with TRBJ1-5, with 7 bases aligning to TRBD1. From germline, CDR1 is MNHEY and CDR2 SVGAGI. The ends lost 6 bases at V and 0 bases at J; junction bases unmatched: 5. CDR3 length: 15 residues.

The V gene is TRBV10-3, the J gene TRBJ1-2, with unresolved D. From germline, CDR1 is ENHRY and CDR2 SYGVKD. The V gene lost 7 bases and the J gene lost 5 bases, with 8 bases spanning the gap. CDR3 length equals 11 residues. CDR3 sequence reads: CAITTGYGYTF. The CDR3 DNA reads TGTGCCATCACCACGGGGTATGGCTACACCTTC.

The V call is TRBV4-2, the J call TRBJ2-1, with 16 positions matching TRBD2. Germline trimming cut 4 bases from V and 6 bases from J; bases unmatched to any gene: 6. Germline CDR1 reads LGHNA; CDR2 reads YNFKEQ. The CDR3 extends over 17 amino acids. The CDR3 region is CASSPGTSGRAGNEQFF. The CDR3 DNA reads as TGTGCCAGCAGCCCCGGGACTAGCGGGAGGGCCGGCAATGAGCAGTTCTTC.

The chain combines TRBV7-2 with TRBJ1-6, with D perhaps TRBD1 (5 bases). The V end lost 1 base, the J end lost 1 base, and 5 bases lay between the germline ends. This CDR3 comprises 15 residues. The V gene's germline CDR1 is SGHTA and CDR2 FQGNSA. CDR3 coding DNA: TGTGCCAGCAGCTTAGAGGGGTCCTATAATTCACCCCTCCACTTT. This sequence encodes CASSLEGSYNSPLHF. The entire variable domain, with the rest obtained from reference TRBV7-2 and TRBJ1-6, is as follows: GAGVSQSPSNKVTEKGKDVELRCDPISGHTALYWYRQSLGQGLEFLIYFQGNSAPDKSGLPSDRFSAERTGGSVSTLTIQRTQQEDSAVYLCASSLEGSYNSPLHFGNGTRLTVT.

The V call is TRBV19, the J call TRBJ1-6; tentative D call: TRBD1 (6 bases). The CDR3 is 14 residues long. Germline CDR1 is LNHDA and CDR2 is SQIVND (reference sequence). V gave up 7 bases and J gave up 7 bases, with 14 bases separating them. The CDR3 region has the DNA TGTGCCAGTACCATCAGGGGAAGGAATTCACCCCTCCACTTT. This codes for CASTIRGRNSPLHF.